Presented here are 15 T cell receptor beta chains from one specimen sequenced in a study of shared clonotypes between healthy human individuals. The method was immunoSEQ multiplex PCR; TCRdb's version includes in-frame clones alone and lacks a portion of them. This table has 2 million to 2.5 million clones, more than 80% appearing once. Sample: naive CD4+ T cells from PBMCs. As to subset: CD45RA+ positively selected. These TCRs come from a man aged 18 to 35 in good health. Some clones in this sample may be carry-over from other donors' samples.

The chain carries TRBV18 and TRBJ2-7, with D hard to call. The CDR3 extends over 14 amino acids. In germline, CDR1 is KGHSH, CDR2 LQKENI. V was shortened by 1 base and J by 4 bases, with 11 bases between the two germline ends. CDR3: CASSPLGPTYEQYF. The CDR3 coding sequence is TGTGCCAGCTCACCACTAGGACCCACTTACGAGCAGTACTTC. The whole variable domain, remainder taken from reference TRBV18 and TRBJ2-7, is NAGVMQNPRHLVRRRGQEARLRCSPMKGHSHVYWYRQLPEEGLKFMVYLQKENIIDESGMPKERFSAEFPKEGPSILRIQQVVRGDSAAYFCASSPLGPTYEQYFGPGTRLTVT.

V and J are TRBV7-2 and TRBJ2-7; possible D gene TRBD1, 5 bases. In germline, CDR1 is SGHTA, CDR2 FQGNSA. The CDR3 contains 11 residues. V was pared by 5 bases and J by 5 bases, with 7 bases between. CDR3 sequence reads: CASSVRDEQYF. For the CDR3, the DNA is TGTGCCAGCAGCGTCAGGGACGAGCAGTACTTC.

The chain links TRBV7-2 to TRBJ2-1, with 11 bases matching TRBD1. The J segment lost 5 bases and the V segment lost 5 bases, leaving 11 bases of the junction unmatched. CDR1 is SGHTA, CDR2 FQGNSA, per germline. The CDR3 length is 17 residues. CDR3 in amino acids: CASSPEGQGDGNNEQFF. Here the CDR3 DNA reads TGTGCCAGCAGCCCCGAGGGACAGGGGGATGGCAACAATGAGCAGTTCTTC.

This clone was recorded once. The CDR3 nucleotides are TGTGCCAGCTTGAGTCTAATGGGGGAGACCCAGTACTTC. As protein: CASLSLMGETQYF. The chain is built from TRBV6-6 and TRBJ2-5; D gene unclear. The CDR3 is 13 amino acids. The ends were cut back, 8 bases at V and 5 bases at J, with 15 bases in the middle. Germline CDR1 and CDR2: MNHNY and SVGAGI (reference sequence).

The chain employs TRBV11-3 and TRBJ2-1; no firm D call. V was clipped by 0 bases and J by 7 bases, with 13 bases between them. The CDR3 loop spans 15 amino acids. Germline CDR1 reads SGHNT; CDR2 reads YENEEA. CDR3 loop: CASSLERAPLNEQFF. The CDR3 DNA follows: TGTGCCAGCAGCTTAGAACGGGCTCCCCTGAATGAGCAGTTCTTC.

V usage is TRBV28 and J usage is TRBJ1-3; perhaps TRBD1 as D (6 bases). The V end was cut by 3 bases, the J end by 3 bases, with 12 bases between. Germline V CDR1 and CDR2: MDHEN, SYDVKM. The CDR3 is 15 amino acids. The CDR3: CASSFGGLGGNTIYF. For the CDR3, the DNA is TGTGCCAGCAGTTTTGGGGGGCTGGGTGGAAACACCATATATTTT.

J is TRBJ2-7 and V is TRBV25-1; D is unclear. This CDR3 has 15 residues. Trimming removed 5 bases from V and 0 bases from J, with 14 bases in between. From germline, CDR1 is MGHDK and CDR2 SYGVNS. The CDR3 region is CASSPHRGNSYEQYF. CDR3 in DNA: TGTGCCAGCAGTCCCCACCGTGGGAACTCCTACGAGCAGTACTTC.

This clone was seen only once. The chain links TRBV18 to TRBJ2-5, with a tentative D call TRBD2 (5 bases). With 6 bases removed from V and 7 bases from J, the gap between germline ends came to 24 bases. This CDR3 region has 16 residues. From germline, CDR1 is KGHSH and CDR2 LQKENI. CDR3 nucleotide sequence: TGTGCCAGCTCCCCAAGAACGAGGAGCCGGGGTCCGACCCAGTACTTC. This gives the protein CASSPRTRSRGPTQYF. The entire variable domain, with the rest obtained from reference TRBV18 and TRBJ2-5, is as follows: NAGVMQNPRHLVRRRGQEARLRCSPMKGHSHVYWYRQLPEEGLKFMVYLQKENIIDESGMPKERFSAEFPKEGPSILRIQQVVRGDSAAYFCASSPRTRSRGPTQYFGPGTRLLVL.

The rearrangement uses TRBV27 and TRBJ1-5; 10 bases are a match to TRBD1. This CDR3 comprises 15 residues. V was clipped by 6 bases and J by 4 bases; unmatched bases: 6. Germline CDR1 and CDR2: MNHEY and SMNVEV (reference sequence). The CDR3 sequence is CASRAGTGVNQPQHF. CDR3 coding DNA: TGTGCCAGCAGGGCCGGGACAGGGGTGAATCAGCCCCAGCATTTT.

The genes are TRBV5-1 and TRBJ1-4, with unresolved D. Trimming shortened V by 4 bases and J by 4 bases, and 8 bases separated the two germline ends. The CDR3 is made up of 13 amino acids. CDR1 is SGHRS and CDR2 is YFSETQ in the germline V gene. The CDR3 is CASSADINEKLFF. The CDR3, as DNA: TGCGCCAGCAGCGCCGACATTAATGAAAAACTGTTTTTT.

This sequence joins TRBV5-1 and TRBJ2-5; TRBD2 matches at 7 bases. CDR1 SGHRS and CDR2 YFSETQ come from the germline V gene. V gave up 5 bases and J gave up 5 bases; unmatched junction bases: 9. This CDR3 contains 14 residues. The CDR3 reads CASRPITSAETQYF. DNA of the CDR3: TGCGCCAGCAGACCTATTACTAGCGCCGAGACCCAGTACTTC. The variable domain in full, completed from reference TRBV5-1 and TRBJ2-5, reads KAGVTQTPRYLIKTRGQQVTLSCSPISGHRSVSWYQQTPGQGLQFLFEYFSETQRNKGNFPGRFSGRQFSNSRSEMNVSTLELGDSALYLCASRPITSAETQYFGPGTRLLVL.

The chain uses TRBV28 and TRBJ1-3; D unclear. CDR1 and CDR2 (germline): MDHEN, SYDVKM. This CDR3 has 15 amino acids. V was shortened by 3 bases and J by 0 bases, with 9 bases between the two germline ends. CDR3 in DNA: TGTGCCAGCAGTTTCGAGTACGGCTCTGGAAACACCATATATTTT. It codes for CASSFEYGSGNTIYF. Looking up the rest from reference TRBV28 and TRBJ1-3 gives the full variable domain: DVKVTQSSRYLVKRTGEKVFLECVQDMDHENMFWYRQDPGLGLRLIYFSYDVKMKEKGDIPEGYSVSREKKERFSLILESASTNQTSMYLCASSFEYGSGNTIYFGEGSWLTVV.

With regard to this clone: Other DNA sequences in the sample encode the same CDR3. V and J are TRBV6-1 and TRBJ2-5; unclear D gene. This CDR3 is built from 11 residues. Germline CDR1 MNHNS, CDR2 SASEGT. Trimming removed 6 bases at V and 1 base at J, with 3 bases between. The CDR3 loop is CASRSQETQYF. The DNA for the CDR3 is TGTGCCAGCAGGAGCCAAGAGACCCAGTACTTC.

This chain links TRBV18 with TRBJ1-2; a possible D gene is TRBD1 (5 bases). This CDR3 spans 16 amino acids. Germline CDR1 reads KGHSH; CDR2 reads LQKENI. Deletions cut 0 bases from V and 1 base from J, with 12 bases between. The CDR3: CASSPPDAQGNYGYTF. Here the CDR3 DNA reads TGTGCCAGCTCACCACCGGACGCCCAGGGTAACTATGGCTACACCTTC.

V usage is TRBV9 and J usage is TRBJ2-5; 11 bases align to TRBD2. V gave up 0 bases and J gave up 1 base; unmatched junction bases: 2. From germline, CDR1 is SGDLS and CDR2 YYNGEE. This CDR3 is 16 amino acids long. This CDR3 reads CASSVGTSGFQETQYF. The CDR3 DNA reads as TGTGCCAGCAGCGTAGGGACTAGCGGGTTCCAAGAGACCCAGTACTTC.